Each of the 23 T cell receptor beta chains below was sequenced from the same sample in a study of T cells after yellow fever vaccination. TCRdb ran MiXCR on the 5' RACE reads and lists one entry per CDR3 protein. The table shows around 550,000 distinct CDR3 sequences, with about a fifth occurring only once. The starting material was PBMCs, obtained 15 days after the yellow fever booster vaccination. These receptors all stem from a man between 25 and 39 years old who received the YFV17D yellow fever vaccine.

In this sample, this clonotype turned up a few times. The chain is built from TRBV10-3 and TRBJ2-3; no reliable D call. Looked up from germline, CDR1 is ENHRY and CDR2 is SYGVKD. V was pared by 0 bases and J by 5 bases, with 12 bases between. CDR3 size: 15 residues. CDR3 in amino acids: CAISESEVQRDTQYF. The CDR3 region has the DNA TGTGCCATCAGTGAGTCGGAAGTTCAGCGAGATACGCAGTATTTT.

As to this clonotype: A much larger clone differs from this one at a single base, so this may be a read error. The chain employs TRBV12-3 or TRBV12-4 and TRBJ2-1, with a tentative D call TRBD2 (5 bases). The CDR3 has 12 amino acids. The V end was cut by 7 bases, the J end by 6 bases, with 10 bases between. CDR3: CASTRDFNEQFF. As DNA, the CDR3 is TGTGCCAGCACCCGGGATTTCAATGAGCAGTTCTTC.

This clonotype was observed a handful of times. J is TRBJ2-7 and V is TRBV2, with TRBD1 identical over 7 bases. Germline V gives CDR1 SNHLY, CDR2 FYNNEI. With V trimmed by 2 bases and J by 6 bases, 7 bases remained unmatched. The CDR3 extends over 14 amino acids. CDR3 amino acids: CASSELGTEFEQYF. CDR3 nucleotides: TGTGCCAGCAGTGAATTAGGGACAGAATTCGAGCAGTACTTC.

This sequence joins TRBV20-1 and TRBJ2-1; D possibly corresponds to TRBD2 (6 bases). The V end was cut by 6 bases, the J end by 9 bases, with 18 bases between. From germline, CDR1 is DFQATT and CDR2 SNEGSKA (reference sequence). CDR3 size: 13 residues. Written as DNA, the CDR3 is TGCAGTGCCATTCCGGGAGTCCAACGTGAGCAGTTCTTC. Amino acid sequence: CSAIPGVQREQFF.

This clonotype showed up just a few times. The V call is TRBV3-1, the J call TRBJ2-7; D gene ambiguous. Germline-derived CDR1 and CDR2 are LGHDT and YNNKEL (reference sequence). The CDR3 is 12 amino acids. Trimming pared 2 bases from V and 4 bases from J, leaving 6 bases between. The CDR3 nucleotides read TGTGCCAGCAGCCAACAGAAGTACGAGCAGTACTTC. The encoded protein is CASSQQKYEQYF.

The chain links TRBV7-9 to TRBJ2-1; TRBD2 agrees at 15 bases. With V trimmed by 5 bases and J by 5 bases, 7 bases remained unmatched. In germline, CDR1 is SEHNR, CDR2 FQNEAQ (reference sequence). There are 17 residues in the CDR3. CDR3 amino acids: CASSPAGLAGGDNEQFF. CDR3 sequence (DNA): TGTGCCAGCAGCCCAGCGGGACTAGCGGGAGGAGACAATGAGCAGTTCTTC. Looking up the rest from reference TRBV7-9 and TRBJ2-1 gives the full variable domain: DTGVSQNPRHKITKRGQNVTFRCDPISEHNRLYWYRQTLGQGPEFLTYFQNEAQLEKSRLLSDRFSAERPKGSFSTLEIQRTEQGDSAMYLCASSPAGLAGGDNEQFFGPGTRLTVL.

This clonotype has more than one count but fewer than ten. The V call is TRBV27, the J call TRBJ2-5; 7 bases are shared with TRBD2. This CDR3 spans 13 amino acids. With 3 bases clipped from V and 7 bases from J, the junction kept 5 bases outside the gene matches. The germline V gene has CDR1 MNHEY and CDR2 SMNVEV (reference sequence). The CDR3 coding sequence is TGTGCCAGCAGTTTTGTGGGGGAGGGGACCCAGTACTTC. The encoded protein is CASSFVGEGTQYF.

The chain links TRBV5-6 to TRBJ1-2; the D gene is possibly TRBD1 (5 bases). This CDR3 comprises 19 residues. V lost 4 bases and J lost 5, with 30 bases in between. Germline V gene data show CDR1 as SGHDT and CDR2 as YYEEEE. DNA for the CDR3: TGTGCCAGCAGCATCGGGGCGGTGGCAGTACCCTTGGTTCTTTATGGCTACACCTTC. Its protein is CASSIGAVAVPLVLYGYTF.

Regarding this clonotype: Relative to the germline gene, one junction end is altered; a read error may explain this. V gene TRBV25-1 combines with J gene TRBJ2-1, with D perhaps matching TRBD1 or TRBD2 (5 bases each). CDR1 is MGHDK and CDR2 is SYGVNS in the germline V gene. The CDR3 covers 13 residues. The CDR3 DNA is TGTGCCAGCAGTGAATGGAAGGGACGGCCCAGCCGCTTC. It yields the protein CASSEWKGRPSRF.

The chain recombines TRBV19 with TRBJ2-5; D perhaps matches TRBD2 (7 bases). The CDR3 totals 13 residues. The V and J ends lost 11 bases and 0 bases respectively, with 13 bases between them. CDR1 is LNHDA, CDR2 SQIVND, per germline (reference sequence). The CDR3 here is CASSGTYQETQYF. CDR3 DNA: TGTGCCTCAAGCGGGACATACCAAGAGACCCAGTACTTC. Full variable domain (missing parts from reference TRBV19 and TRBJ2-5): DGGITQSPKYLFRKEGQNVTLSCEQNLNHDAMYWYRQDPGQGLRLIYYSQIVNDFQKGDIAEGYSVSREKKESFPLTVTSAQKNPTAFYLCASSGTYQETQYFGPGTRLLVL.

The chain is built from TRBV6-2 or TRBV6-3 and TRBJ2-7; D is possibly TRBD1 (6 bases). V lost 6 bases to trimming and J lost 4 bases, with 16 bases between them. Per the germline V gene, CDR1 is MNHEY and CDR2 is SVGEGT. CDR3 length: 14 residues. CDR3 protein: CASSLRGKGYEQYF. The CDR3 nucleotides read TGTGCCAGCAGCCTCAGGGGAAAGGGGTACGAGCAGTACTTC.

This clonotype was recorded a few times. The chain is built from TRBV4-1 and TRBJ2-3; tentatively, D is TRBD2 (6 bases). The V gene's germline CDR1 is MGHRA and CDR2 YSYEKL. Trimming left V 1 base short and J 6 bases short, with 17 bases between. The CDR3 length is 16 residues. The CDR3 region has the DNA TGCGCCAGCAGCCAAGCTGGGGGACTGTCCGGGGATACGCAGTATTTT. The encoded protein is CASSQAGGLSGDTQYF.

This chain links TRBV30 with TRBJ2-3, with D unresolved. The ends were cut back, 1 base at V and 6 bases at J, with 5 bases in the middle. This CDR3 comprises 11 residues. Germline values: CDR1 GTSNPN, CDR2 SVGIG (reference sequence). The CDR3 region has the DNA TGTGCCTGGAGTGCCGGCGATACGCAGTATTTT. Amino acids: CAWSAGDTQYF.

The V gene is TRBV12-3 or TRBV12-4, the J gene TRBJ1-1; no clear D gene. The CDR3 sequence is 14 residues long. V dropped 2 bases and J dropped 0 bases, with 7 bases sitting between them. As DNA, the CDR3 is TGTGCCAGCAGTTTATCACACGTGAACACTGAAGCTTTCTTT. It encodes CASSLSHVNTEAFF.

The chain has TRBV5-6 and TRBJ2-4; possibly TRBD2 for D (7 bases). V shed 1 base and J shed 9 bases, with 8 bases lying between them. In germline, CDR1 is SGHDT, CDR2 YYEEEE. The CDR3 contains 12 residues. CDR3: CASSLRGGIQYF. As DNA, the CDR3 is TGTGCCAGCAGCTTGAGGGGGGGCATTCAGTACTTC.

This clonotype was seen only a few times. The V and J genes are TRBV7-2 and TRBJ2-6; 7 nucleotides agree with TRBD2. V lost 0 bases, J lost 2 bases, and 1 base stayed unmatched. This CDR3 is 16 amino acids long. Germline CDR1 SGHTA, CDR2 FQGNSA. The CDR3: CASSLAAGAGANVLTF. The CDR3 DNA reads TGTGCCAGCAGCTTAGCGGCGGGAGCTGGGGCCAACGTCCTGACTTTC.

V usage is TRBV29-1 and J usage is TRBJ1-2; 7 bases align to TRBD1. Germline V lookup: CDR1 SQVTM, CDR2 ANQGSEA. This CDR3 region has 15 residues. Trimming took 1 base from V and 3 from J; bases not matched to a gene: 8. The CDR3 region is CSVEGRGTGDYGYTF. CDR3 DNA sequence: TGCAGCGTTGAAGGGCGAGGTACAGGGGACTATGGCTACACCTTC.

The chain has TRBV3-1 and TRBJ1-1; D is perhaps TRBD1 (6 bases). Trimming removed 4 bases at V and 0 bases at J, with 12 bases between. Germline CDR1 is LGHDT and CDR2 is YNNKEL (reference sequence). The CDR3 is made up of 15 amino acids. The CDR3 spells CASSRTQGMNTEAFF. CDR3 DNA: TGTGCCAGCAGCCGAACACAGGGAATGAACACTGAAGCTTTCTTT.

The rearrangement links TRBV6-5 to TRBJ2-3, with 9 bases matching TRBD1. Germline V gene data show CDR1 as MNHEY and CDR2 as SVGAGI. The V and J ends lost 2 bases and 5 bases, in that order; junction bases with no gene match: 2. This CDR3 has 14 residues. The CDR3 DNA follows: TGTGCCAGCAGTTACGACAGGGGGGAAGATACGCAGTATTTT. Translating gives CASSYDRGEDTQYF.

V and J are TRBV29-1 and TRBJ2-2; the D is unclear. From germline, CDR1 is SQVTM and CDR2 ANQGSEA. CDR3 length: 13 amino acids. V was shortened by 3 bases and J by 0 bases, with 5 bases between the two germline ends. The CDR3: CSVDGSNTGELFF. The CDR3 nucleotides are TGCAGCGTTGACGGGTCGAACACCGGGGAGCTGTTTTTT.

The chain uses TRBV5-6 and TRBJ2-1, with TRBD2 identical over 7 bases. The CDR3 totals 13 residues. The trim removed 0 bases at V and 9 bases at J, leaving 3 bases unmatched. Germline V lookup: CDR1 SGHDT, CDR2 YYEEEE. CDR3 in DNA: TGTGCCAGCAGCTTGGTGTCGGGGGGTGAGCAGTTCTTC. Translated, it gives CASSLVSGGEQFF.

V usage is TRBV5-1 and J usage is TRBJ2-7, with 10 bases lining up with TRBD1. The CDR3 is 15 residues long. Trimming cost V 2 bases and J 3 bases; bases outside gene matches: 5. CDR1 is SGHRS and CDR2 is YFSETQ in the germline V gene. CDR3 DNA sequence: TGCGCCAGCAGCTTCGGGACAGGGGATTACTACGAGCAGTACTTC. Translation: CASSFGTGDYYEQYF.

The chain recombines TRBV7-2 with TRBJ2-7, with 9 positions matching TRBD2. Looked up from germline, CDR1 is SGHTA and CDR2 is FQGNSA. The junction had 12 bases not matched to a gene; V was cut back by 4 bases and J by 2 bases. This CDR3 has 17 amino acids. The CDR3 spells CASSSARGREGPYEQYF. The DNA of the CDR3 is TGTGCCAGCAGCTCGGCCCGGGGGCGGGAGGGTCCCTACGAGCAGTACTTC.